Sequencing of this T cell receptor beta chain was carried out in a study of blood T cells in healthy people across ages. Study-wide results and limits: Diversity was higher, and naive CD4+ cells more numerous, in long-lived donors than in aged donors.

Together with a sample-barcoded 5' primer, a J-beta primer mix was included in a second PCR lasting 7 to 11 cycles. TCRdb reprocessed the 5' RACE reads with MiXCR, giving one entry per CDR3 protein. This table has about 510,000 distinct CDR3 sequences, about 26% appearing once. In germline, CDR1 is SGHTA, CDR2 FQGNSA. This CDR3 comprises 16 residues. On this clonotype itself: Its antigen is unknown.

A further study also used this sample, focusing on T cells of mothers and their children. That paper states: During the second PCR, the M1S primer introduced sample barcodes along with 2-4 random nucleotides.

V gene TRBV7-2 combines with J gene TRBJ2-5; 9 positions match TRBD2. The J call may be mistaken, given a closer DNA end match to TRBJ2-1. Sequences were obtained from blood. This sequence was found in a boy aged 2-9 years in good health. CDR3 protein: CASSRPLAGDSDEQFF. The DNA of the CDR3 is TGTGCCAGCAGCCGGCCTTTAGCGGGAGATTCCGATGAGCAGTTCTTC.